This passage covers 8 T cell receptor beta chains from one sample sequenced in a study of cytomegalovirus exposure and HLA in healthy donors. Primers included in the PCR were 60 Vbeta and 13 Jbeta primers. Sequencing was performed with immunoSEQ multiplex PCR; in TCRdb, only in-frame clones are kept and a portion is missing. Here the sample spans roughly 100,000 clones, around 67% being singletons. The sample taken for sequencing was PBMCs. These receptors were collected from a woman between 45 and 65 years old in good health and CMV-seronegative.

This rearrangement joins TRBV15 to TRBJ2-7; unclear D gene. Per the germline V gene, CDR1 is LNHNV and CDR2 is YYDKDF (reference sequence). Trimming shortened V by 0 bases and J by 2 bases, and 8 bases separated the two germline ends. This CDR3 contains 14 residues. This chain's CDR3 is CATSREGLTYEQYF. The DNA of the CDR3 is TGTGCCACCAGCAGAGAGGGCCTAACCTACGAGCAGTACTTC.

The rearrangement joins TRBV18 to TRBJ1-5, with D maybe TRBD1 (6 bases). The germline CDR1 and CDR2 sequences are KGHSH and LQKENI. This CDR3 is built from 15 residues. Trimming stripped 2 bases from V and 2 bases from J, with 10 bases between. In DNA form, the CDR3 reads TGTGCCAGCTCACCAAGTAACAGGGGCAATCAGCCCCAGCATTTT. As protein: CASSPSNRGNQPQHF. The whole variable domain, filled in from reference TRBV18 and TRBJ1-5, reads NAGVMQNPRHLVRRRGQEARLRCSPMKGHSHVYWYRQLPEEGLKFMVYLQKENIIDESGMPKERFSAEFPKEGPSILRIQQVVRGDSAAYFCASSPSNRGNQPQHFGDGTRLSIL.

The sample holds a few counts of this clone. The chain uses TRBV4-3 and TRBJ2-2; 9 bases are shared with TRBD1. J lost 6 bases, V lost 0 bases, and 14 bases had no gene match. CDR3 length: 19 amino acids. Looked up from germline, CDR1 is LGHNA and CDR2 is YSLEER. The CDR3 DNA is TGCGCCAGCAGCCAAGACCGATACCTCGGGACAGGGTATCCCGGGGAGCTGTTTTTT. Protein product: CASSQDRYLGTGYPGELFF.

The sample holds one count of this clone. The V gene is TRBV11-3, the J gene TRBJ1-2; 9 bases match TRBD1. V shed 1 base, J shed 10 bases, and the junction held 7 bases outside the gene matches. The CDR3 runs 14 residues. Germline V gene data show CDR1 as SGHNT and CDR2 as YENEEA. The CDR3 sequence: CASSLAWDRDAYTF. CDR3 nucleotides: TGTGCCAGCAGCTTAGCGTGGGACAGGGATGCCTACACCTTC.

CDR3 bases: TGTGCCAGCAGCTCTCGAGGGATGCAAGAGACCCAGTACTTC. It yields the protein CASSSRGMQETQYF. This chain joins TRBV7-3 and TRBJ2-5; tentative D call: TRBD2 (5 bases). The CDR3 is 14 residues long. From germline, CDR1 is SGHTA and CDR2 FQGTGA. V dropped 4 bases and J dropped 2 bases, with 11 bases sitting between them.

V is TRBV6-1 and J is TRBJ2-5; D gene unclear. Germline CDR1 MNHNS, CDR2 SASEGT. The CDR3 is 12 residues long. V was trimmed by 3 bases and J by 5 bases, leaving 7 bases between them. The CDR3 loop reads CASSDLRETQYF. The CDR3 DNA reads TGTGCCAGCAGTGATTTGCGGGAGACCCAGTACTTC.

V is TRBV28 and J is TRBJ2-3; 10 nucleotides line up with TRBD2. Germline V gives CDR1 MDHEN, CDR2 SYDVKM. J was trimmed by 0 bases and V by 6 bases; bases with no gene match: 6. This CDR3 contains 16 residues. The CDR3 DNA reads TGTGCCAGCAGGGGTAGCGGGAGGACTAGCACAGATACGCAGTATTTT. Protein: CASRGSGRTSTDTQYF.

The rearrangement uses TRBV7-2 and TRBJ1-2; D is unresolved. The germline V gene has CDR1 SGHTA and CDR2 FQGNSA. This CDR3 is 13 amino acids long. The V and J ends lost 0 bases and 5 bases respectively, with 7 bases between them. The CDR3 DNA reads TGTGCCAGCAGCTTAGCTTCAGAATATGGCTACACCTTC. Protein: CASSLASEYGYTF.